This T cell receptor beta chain was identified in a study of cytomegalovirus exposure and HLA in healthy donors. The V and J ends lost 1 base and 1 base respectively, with 4 bases between them. The length of the CDR3 is 13 residues. CDR1 and CDR2 (germline): SNHLY, FYNNEI. Notes on the study in general: Listed as cytomegalovirus-associated were 150 or so TCR beta chains. Testing in vitro showed a few CMV-associated chains specific for CMV antigens. With high specificity and sensitivity, the classifier reportedly diagnosed cytomegalovirus status.

In the case of this clone: Its antigen is as yet unknown.

Only in-frame clones appear in the TCRdb table, and some are missing; sequencing was by immunoSEQ multiplex PCR. The profile shows some 260,000 clones, over 75% of them singletons. This TCR derives from a man aged 18 to 29 in good health and CMV-seropositive. This chain joins TRBV2 and TRBJ1-1; D is unresolved. Sequences were obtained from PBMCs. This CDR3 is CASSEGANTEAFF. CDR3 coding DNA: TGTGCCAGCAGTGAAGGGGCGAACACTGAAGCTTTCTTT.